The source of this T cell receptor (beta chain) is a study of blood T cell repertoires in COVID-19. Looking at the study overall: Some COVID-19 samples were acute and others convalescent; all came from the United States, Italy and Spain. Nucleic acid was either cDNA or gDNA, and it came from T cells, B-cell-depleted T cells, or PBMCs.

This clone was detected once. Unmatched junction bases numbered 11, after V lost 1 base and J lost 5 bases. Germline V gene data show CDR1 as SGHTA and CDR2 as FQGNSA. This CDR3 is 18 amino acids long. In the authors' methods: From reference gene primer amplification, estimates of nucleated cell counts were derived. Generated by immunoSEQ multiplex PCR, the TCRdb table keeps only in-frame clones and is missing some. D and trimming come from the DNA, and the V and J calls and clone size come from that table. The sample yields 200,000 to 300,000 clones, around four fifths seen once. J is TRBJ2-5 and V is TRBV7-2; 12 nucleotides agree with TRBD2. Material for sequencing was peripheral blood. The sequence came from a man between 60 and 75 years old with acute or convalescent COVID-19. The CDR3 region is CASSLVLAGGPGDETQYF. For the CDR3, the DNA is TGTGCCAGCAGCTTAGTCCTAGCGGGAGGGCCGGGGGATGAGACCCAGTACTTC.